This T cell receptor (beta chain) originates from a study of blood T cell repertoires in COVID-19. In germline, CDR1 is ENHRY, CDR2 SYGVKD. The CDR3 covers 17 residues. The V gene end was trimmed by 4 bases and the J gene end by 4 bases; junction bases not matched to a gene: 13. Clones were sequenced by immunoSEQ multiplex PCR, and TCRdb holds only the in-frame ones, with some missing. The sample yields approximately 500,000 clones, 89% seen once. This TCR derives from a man in his late teens or twenties with COVID-19, enrolled during active disease. V is TRBV10-3 and J is TRBJ1-2; 9 positions match TRBD1. Sequenced sample: peripheral blood. The chain's CDR3 is CAISVQGAQVTSYGYTF. The CDR3 nucleotides are TGTGCCATCAGTGTACAGGGGGCGCAGGTAACCTCCTATGGCTACACCTTC.